The next 11 T cell receptor beta chains were all read from a single sample in a study of cytomegalovirus exposure and HLA in healthy donors. Profiling relied on immunoSEQ multiplex PCR, and the TCRdb table lists in-frame clones only, not all of them. In the table there are roughly 250,000 clones, about 86% of which are singletons. The source material was PBMCs. The source is a woman between 25 and 40 years old in good health and CMV-seropositive.

This chain joins TRBV2 and TRBJ2-5, with 7 bases fitting TRBD1. This CDR3 comprises 17 residues. With 0 bases clipped from V and 1 base from J, the junction kept 8 bases outside the gene matches. The germline CDR1 and CDR2 sequences are SNHLY and FYNNEI. The CDR3 loop reads CASSEAEAGGSQETQYF. The CDR3 coding sequence is TGTGCCAGCAGTGAAGCGGAGGCAGGGGGTAGCCAAGAGACCCAGTACTTC.

This chain joins TRBV5-1 and TRBJ2-5, with D possibly matching TRBD2 (6 bases). The CDR3 is 15 residues long. Germline V CDR1 and CDR2: SGHRS, YFSETQ. Trimming stripped 3 bases from V and 2 bases from J, with 14 bases between. DNA of the CDR3: TGCGCCAGCAGCTCCCTTACCGGGACTCAAGAGACCCAGTACTTC. This translates into CASSSLTGTQETQYF.

This chain joins TRBV6-4 and TRBJ1-2, with D tentatively TRBD1 (5 bases). V lost 6 bases and J 2 bases, leaving 16 bases between the germline ends. The germline gives CDR1 MRHNA, CDR2 SNTAGT. This CDR3 spans 15 amino acids. The CDR3: CASSPGAGLNYGYTF. CDR3 nucleotides: TGTGCCAGCAGCCCTGGGGCGGGATTGAACTATGGCTACACCTTC.

V gene TRBV4-2 combines with J gene TRBJ2-3; 9 bases agree with TRBD2. V trimming: 1 base; J trimming: 0 bases; junction bases outside the gene matches: 11. This CDR3 has 19 amino acids. The germline V gene has CDR1 LGHNA and CDR2 YNFKEQ. The CDR3 reads CASSQGASGDSTSTDTQYF. CDR3 nucleotides: TGTGCCAGCAGCCAAGGGGCTAGCGGGGATTCCACTAGCACAGATACGCAGTATTTT.

This clone was found once. This chain joins TRBV28 and TRBJ2-4, with 7 bases aligning to TRBD1. The CDR3 runs 14 residues. V shed 10 bases, J shed 1 base, and the junction held 7 bases outside the gene matches. The germline V gene encodes CDR1 MDHEN and CDR2 SYDVKM. CDR3 residues: CATERRGAKNIQYF. The CDR3 nucleotides read TGTGCCACCGAACGCAGGGGGGCCAAAAACATTCAGTACTTC.

The chain links TRBV5-4 to TRBJ1-2; TRBD1 aligns across 7 bases. The V gene end was trimmed by 4 bases and the J gene end by 8 bases; junction bases not matched to a gene: 11. CDR3 size: 14 residues. CDR1 and CDR2 from the germline V gene are SGHNT and YYREEE (reference sequence). The CDR3 bases are TGTGCCAGCAGCGGCGAACAGACAGGGCAAGGCTACACCTTC. Its protein product is CASSGEQTGQGYTF.

V is TRBV6-4 and J is TRBJ1-2; tentatively, D is TRBD1 (5 bases). Germline CDR1 MRHNA, CDR2 SNTAGT. There are 15 residues in the CDR3. Trimming removed 2 bases from V and 6 bases from J, with 16 bases in between. The CDR3 DNA reads as TGTGCCAGCAGTGACGCAGGCGAAGGGGTGGATGGCTACACCTTC. Its protein product is CASSDAGEGVDGYTF.

The chain couples TRBV29-1 to TRBJ1-4; no clear D. Germline loops: CDR1 SQVTM, CDR2 ANQGSEA. This CDR3 has 13 residues. The V end lost 7 bases, the J end lost 0 bases, and 9 bases lay between the germline ends. As DNA, the CDR3 is TGCAGCGGCTCAGATACAACTAATGAAAAACTGTTTTTT. Translating gives CSGSDTTNEKLFF. The full variable domain, with the rest looked up from reference TRBV29-1 and TRBJ1-4, is SAVISQKPSRDICQRGTSLTIQCQVDSQVTMMFWYRQQPGQSLTLIATANQGSEATYESGFVIDKFPISRPNLTFSTLTVSNMSPEDSSIYLCSGSDTTNEKLFFGSGTQLSVL.

This chain uses TRBV11-3 with TRBJ2-2, with D tentatively TRBD1 (8 bases). This CDR3 has 19 residues. Looked up from germline, CDR1 is SGHNT and CDR2 is YENEEA. V was shortened by 7 bases and J by 3 bases, with 27 bases between the two germline ends. The chain's CDR3 is CASNTPDRAAGVDTGELFF. CDR3 nucleotides: TGTGCCAGCAACACCCCGGACAGGGCGGCGGGAGTGGACACCGGGGAGCTGTTTTTT.

The V and J genes are TRBV5-1 and TRBJ1-4, with D tentatively TRBD1 (5 bases). Germline CDR1 is SGHRS and CDR2 is YFSETQ. The CDR3 covers 15 residues. The ends were cut back, 4 bases at V and 8 bases at J, with 18 bases in the middle. The DNA for the CDR3 is TGCGCCAGCAGCCCCGGGCCAGGGTTGGCGGAAAAACTGTTTTTT. It translates to CASSPGPGLAEKLFF.

The chain carries TRBV11-2 and TRBJ2-7, with D possibly being TRBD2 (5 bases). CDR1 SGHAT and CDR2 FQNNGV come from the germline V gene. V was clipped by 6 bases and J by 2 bases, with 14 bases between them. The CDR3 consists of 14 residues. CDR3 in DNA: TGTGCCAGCAGGCTACGTCAGCGGACCTACGAGCAGTACTTC. Its protein product is CASRLRQRTYEQYF.